This T cell receptor beta chain was profiled in a study of naive and memory T cell subsets. Whole blood, 2.5 to 3 ml, came from adult healthy volunteers. This clonotype counts as medium-sized. Trimming at V came to 6 bases and at J to 3 bases, leaving 5 bases not matched to a gene. CDR1 DFQATT and CDR2 SNEGSKA come from the germline V gene (reference sequence). The CDR3 totals 14 residues. Blood and skin TCR RNA was reverse transcribed with alpha and beta constant primers. One entry per CDR3 protein, called by TCRdb with MiXCR from the 5' RACE reads. The repertoire holds over 20,000 distinct CDR3 sequences, with under 30% as singletons.

The chain has TRBV20-1 and TRBJ1-6; 7 bases are a match to TRBD1. This TCR derives from a female donor in good health. CDR3 DNA sequence: TGCAGTGCCAAGACAGGGCTCTATAATTCACCCCTCCACTTT. Its protein product is CSAKTGLYNSPLHF.